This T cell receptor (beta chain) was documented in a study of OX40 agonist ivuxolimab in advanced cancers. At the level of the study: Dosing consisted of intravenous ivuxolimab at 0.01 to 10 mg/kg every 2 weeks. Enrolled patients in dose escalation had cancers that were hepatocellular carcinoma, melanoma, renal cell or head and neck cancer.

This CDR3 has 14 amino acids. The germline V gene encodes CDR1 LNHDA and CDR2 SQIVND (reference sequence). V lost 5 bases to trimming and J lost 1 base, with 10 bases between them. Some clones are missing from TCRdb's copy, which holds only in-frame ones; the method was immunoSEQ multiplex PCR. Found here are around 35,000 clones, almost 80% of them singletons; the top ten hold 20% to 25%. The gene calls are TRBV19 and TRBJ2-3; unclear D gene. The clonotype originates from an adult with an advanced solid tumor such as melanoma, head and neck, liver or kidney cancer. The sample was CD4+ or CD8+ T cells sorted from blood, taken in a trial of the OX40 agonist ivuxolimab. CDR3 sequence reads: CASSPGWGTDTQYF. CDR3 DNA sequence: TGTGCCAGTAGTCCCGGCTGGGGCACAGATACGCAGTATTTT.